The 10 T cell receptor beta chains in this list originate from one sample, sequenced in a study of blood T cell repertoires in COVID-19. Clones were sequenced by immunoSEQ multiplex PCR, and TCRdb holds only the in-frame ones, with some missing. The sample carries 45,000 or so clones, about nine tenths recorded once. Sequencing input: peripheral blood. These receptors were obtained from a woman older than 75 with COVID-19, enrolled during active disease.

The V gene is TRBV6-5, the J gene TRBJ1-3, with D maybe TRBD1 (6 bases). Germline V gene sequence: CDR1 MNHEY, CDR2 SVGAGI. The CDR3 runs to 14 residues. V was pared by 8 bases and J by 1 base, with 12 bases between. The CDR3 coding sequence is TGTGCCAGCGGCTTAAGGGGGTCTGGAAACACCATATATTTT. It translates to CASGLRGSGNTIYF.

The chain couples TRBV28 to TRBJ1-6; D uncertain. The germline V gene has CDR1 MDHEN and CDR2 SYDVKM. This CDR3 has 17 amino acids. V lost 2 bases and J lost 0, with 11 bases in between. The CDR3 loop is CASSLLAGSSYNSPLHF. CDR3 bases: TGTGCCAGCAGTTTACTTGCGGGAAGCTCCTATAATTCACCCCTCCACTTT.

V and J are TRBV7-8 and TRBJ2-7; 9 nucleotides line up with TRBD1. CDR1 SGHVS and CDR2 FQNEAQ come from the germline V gene. The V and J ends lost 4 bases and 5 bases, in that order; junction bases with no gene match: 12. The CDR3 is made up of 16 amino acids. CDR3: CASSSLTGTGSHEQYF. DNA for the CDR3: TGTGCCAGCAGCTCCTTAACCGGGACAGGGTCCCACGAGCAGTACTTC.

The chain recombines TRBV19 with TRBJ2-3; weak D call: TRBD2 (6 bases). V was pared by 2 bases and J by 2 bases, with 8 bases between. There are 14 residues in the CDR3. Germline CDR1 and CDR2: LNHDA and SQIVND (reference sequence). In nucleotides, the CDR3 is TGTGCCAGTAGTATACGGGACTCCACAGATACGCAGTATTTT. This encodes CASSIRDSTDTQYF.

V usage is TRBV6-6 and J usage is TRBJ1-5; D possibly corresponds to TRBD1 (6 bases). This CDR3 contains 16 residues. Looked up from germline, CDR1 is MNHNY and CDR2 is SVGAGI (reference sequence). The V end was cut by 5 bases, the J end by 2 bases, with 16 bases between. The CDR3 DNA reads as TGTGCCAGCAGTCAACAGGGAAGAAAGGGCAATCAGCCCCAGCATTTT. It is translated as CASSQQGRKGNQPQHF.

The rearrangement uses TRBV7-3 and TRBJ1-2; no firm D call. CDR3 size: 12 residues. CDR1 and CDR2 from the germline V gene are SGHTA and FQGTGA. Trimming shortened V by 5 bases and J by 3 bases, and 7 bases separated the two germline ends. The CDR3, as DNA: TGTGCCAGCAGCGACACCCACTATGGCTACACCTTC. It specifies CASSDTHYGYTF.

This rearrangement joins TRBV19 to TRBJ1-6; TRBD1 might be the D (6 bases). This CDR3 comprises 18 residues. Germline V lookup: CDR1 LNHDA, CDR2 SQIVND (reference sequence). The V end lost 3 bases, the J end lost 6 bases, and 21 bases lay between the germline ends. Written as DNA, the CDR3 is TGTGCCAGTAGTATGGGGGCCCCCATCGGGCGAGGTAATTCACCCCTCCACTTT. Its protein product is CASSMGAPIGRGNSPLHF.

V usage is TRBV30 and J usage is TRBJ2-3; D is possibly TRBD2 (5 bases). V was pared by 5 bases and J by 1 base, with 13 bases between. The CDR3 is 14 amino acids. Germline CDR1 is GTSNPN and CDR2 is SVGIG (reference sequence). The CDR3 DNA follows: TGTGCCTGGGTCTTGCGGCGGGGCACAGATACGCAGTATTTT. Its translation: CAWVLRRGTDTQYF.

As DNA, the CDR3 is TGTGCCAGCAGGGTTAGACACTACGAGCAGTACTTC. It codes for CASRVRHYEQYF. The gene calls are TRBV28 and TRBJ2-7; D not resolved. The germline gives CDR1 MDHEN, CDR2 SYDVKM. The CDR3 has 12 residues. V was shortened by 6 bases and J by 3 bases, with 9 bases between the two germline ends. Full variable domain (outside the CDR3, taken from reference TRBV28 and TRBJ2-7): DVKVTQSSRYLVKRTGEKVFLECVQDMDHENMFWYRQDPGLGLRLIYFSYDVKMKEKGDIPEGYSVSREKKERFSLILESASTNQTSMYLCASRVRHYEQYFGPGTRLTVT.

The chain is built from TRBV18 and TRBJ1-1, with D perhaps TRBD1 (6 bases). CDR3 length: 16 residues. Germline CDR1 reads KGHSH; CDR2 reads LQKENI. Trimming took off 4 bases at V and 1 base at J, with 16 bases between the two ends. The CDR3 sequence is CASSRQGTGGNTEAFF. The CDR3 DNA is TGTGCCAGCTCACGGCAGGGGACGGGGGGGAACACTGAAGCTTTCTTT.